Listed here are 16 T cell receptor beta chains from one sample, sequenced in a study of T cell changes during pregnancy in multiple sclerosis. Libraries were prepared by immunoSEQ multiplex PCR; TCRdb keeps only in-frame clonotypes and omits some of them. The data show around 36,000 clones, with 80% to 95% seen just once and approximately 12% held by the top ten. Sequencing was performed on CD8+ T cells from peripheral blood mononuclear cells, taken in the first trimester of pregnancy. Receptors were obtained from a female donor with multiple sclerosis, enrolled in a pregnancy study.

V usage is TRBV7-3 and J usage is TRBJ2-3, with 8 bases that match TRBD2. Germline V lookup: CDR1 SGHTA, CDR2 FQGTGA. CDR3 size: 15 residues. The V and J ends lost 4 bases and 3 bases, in that order; junction bases with no gene match: 6. Here the CDR3 reads CASSSLAGSTDTQYF. DNA for the CDR3: TGTGCCAGCAGCTCGTTAGCGGGGAGTACAGATACGCAGTATTTT.

The J gene is TRBJ2-5, the V gene TRBV6-5, with D perhaps TRBD1 (8 bases). Trimming cost V 5 bases and J 5 bases, with 15 bases left between them. The CDR3 totals 14 residues. Germline V CDR1 and CDR2: MNHEY, SVGAGI. This chain's CDR3 is CASSTDREGETQYF. For the CDR3, the DNA is TGTGCCAGCAGTACGGACAGGGAGGGCGAGACCCAGTACTTC.

The rearrangement uses TRBV13 and TRBJ2-3, with unresolved D. The germline V gene has CDR1 PRHDT and CDR2 FYEKMQ (reference sequence). Trimming stripped 5 bases from V and 0 bases from J, with 12 bases between. The CDR3 runs to 15 residues. In nucleotides, the CDR3 is TGTGCCAGCAGCACTTGGCAGACTAGCACAGATACGCAGTATTTT. This encodes CASSTWQTSTDTQYF.

The chain recombines TRBV2 with TRBJ2-5, with 14 nucleotides matching TRBD2. The CDR3 is 16 residues long. Germline V gene lookup returns CDR1 SNHLY and CDR2 FYNNEI. V gave up 7 bases and J gave up 3 bases; unmatched junction bases: 7. The CDR3 loop reads CASITRGLAGEETQYF. Here the CDR3 DNA reads TGTGCCAGCATCACTAGGGGACTAGCGGGGGAAGAGACCCAGTACTTC.

This chain joins TRBV13 and TRBJ2-1; no clear D. The germline V gene has CDR1 PRHDT and CDR2 FYEKMQ (reference sequence). This CDR3 has 16 amino acids. Trimming cost V 0 bases and J 2 bases, with 11 bases left between them. CDR3 nucleotide sequence: TGTGCCAGCAGCTTAGGCCGGGTCTACACCTACAATGAGCAGTTCTTC. Its translation is CASSLGRVYTYNEQFF.

This chain links TRBV7-6 with TRBJ1-6, with unresolved D. The CDR3 is 13 residues long. Germline loops: CDR1 SGHVS, CDR2 FNYEAQ. The germline V and J ends were trimmed by 4 bases and 7 bases, with 8 bases remaining between them. CDR3 loop: CASSSSVNSPLHF. CDR3 coding DNA: TGTGCCAGCAGCTCCTCAGTGAATTCACCCCTCCACTTT.

V is TRBV4-1 and J is TRBJ1-2, with a weak D call TRBD1 (5 bases). In germline, CDR1 is MGHRA, CDR2 YSYEKL. Trimming pared 4 bases from V and 3 bases from J, leaving 18 bases between. The CDR3 loop spans 16 amino acids. CDR3 loop: CASSRPPRDGHYGYTF. DNA of the CDR3: TGCGCCAGCAGCCGGCCACCGCGGGACGGACACTATGGCTACACCTTC.

The rearrangement links TRBV30 to TRBJ2-3; 14 bases are a match to TRBD2. This CDR3 has 15 residues. Germline V CDR1 and CDR2: GTSNPN, SVGIG (reference sequence). J lost 3 bases, V lost 5 bases, and 4 bases had no gene match. CDR3 nucleotide sequence: TGTGCCTGGGACCGGACTAGCGGGGGGACAGATACGCAGTATTTT. Its protein is CAWDRTSGGTDTQYF.

The genes are TRBV11-2 and TRBJ1-3; D unresolved. CDR3 length equals 15 residues. The V and J ends lost 3 bases and 0 bases respectively, with 9 bases between them. Germline CDR1 is SGHAT and CDR2 is FQNNGV. In nucleotides, the CDR3 is TGTGCCAGCAGCTTGTCCGAACACTCTGGAAACACCATATATTTT. Residues: CASSLSEHSGNTIYF.

The chain links TRBV6-1 to TRBJ2-7, with D maybe TRBD1 (6 bases). The CDR3 has 15 residues. Germline assignment: CDR1 MNHNS and CDR2 SASEGT. The CDR3, as DNA: TGTGCAGGGGGAGTTCCCATATCAGGGTCCTACGAGCAGTACTTC. This gives the protein CAGGVPISGSYEQYF.

The J gene is TRBJ1-1, the V gene TRBV5-1; the D gene is possibly TRBD1 (6 bases). V was pared by 7 bases and J by 5 bases, with 18 bases between. CDR1 and CDR2 from the germline V gene are SGHRS and YFSETQ. The CDR3 covers 14 residues. The CDR3 region has the DNA TGCGCCAGCGCCGCGCCCAAACAGGGAACTGAAGCTTTCTTT. Amino acids: CASAAPKQGTEAFF. Based on the CDR3 plus reference TRBV5-1 and TRBJ1-1, the full variable domain is KAGVTQTPRYLIKTRGQQVTLSCSPISGHRSVSWYQQTPGQGLQFLFEYFSETQRNKGNFPGRFSGRQFSNSRSEMNVSTLELGDSALYLCASAAPKQGTEAFFGQGTRLTVV.

This clone was seen a single time. The chain links TRBV6-4 to TRBJ2-6; 8 bases map to TRBD1. The V segment lost 2 bases and the J segment 4 bases; nucleotides outside the gene matches: 4. This CDR3 spans 16 amino acids. Per the germline V gene, CDR1 is MRHNA and CDR2 is SNTAGT. The CDR3 here is CASSDQTGAGANVLTF. The CDR3 coding sequence is TGTGCCAGCAGTGACCAGACAGGGGCGGGGGCCAACGTCCTGACTTTC.

The V call is TRBV13, the J call TRBJ1-3, with D maybe TRBD1 (6 bases). V was pared by 5 bases and J by 2 bases, with 10 bases between. CDR3 length: 14 amino acids. Germline V lookup: CDR1 PRHDT, CDR2 FYEKMQ (reference sequence). The CDR3 reads CASSNQGPGNTIYF. The CDR3 DNA follows: TGTGCCAGCAGCAATCAGGGGCCTGGAAACACCATATATTTT. Complete variable domain (other parts from reference TRBV13 and TRBJ1-3): AAGVIQSPRHLIKEKRETATLKCYPIPRHDTVYWYQQGPGQDPQFLISFYEKMQSDKGSIPDRFSAQQFSDYHSELNMSSLELGDSALYFCASSNQGPGNTIYFGEGSWLTVV.

The chain combines TRBV5-1 with TRBJ2-5; possible D gene TRBD2, 6 bases. Looked up from germline, CDR1 is SGHRS and CDR2 is YFSETQ. The CDR3 contains 14 residues. V lost 4 bases to trimming and J lost 5 bases, with 15 bases between them. CDR3 bases: TGCGCCAGCAGCCCCGGTTGGGGGGACGAGACCCAGTACTTC. This translates into CASSPGWGDETQYF.

The V call is TRBV4-1, the J call TRBJ2-7, with D perhaps TRBD1 (6 bases). The CDR3 covers 15 residues. The V end was cut by 1 base, the J end by 3 bases, with 13 bases between. The V gene's germline CDR1 is MGHRA and CDR2 YSYEKL. In nucleotides, the CDR3 is TGCGCCAGCAGCCAAGCATCAGGGGCTATCTACGAGCAGTACTTC. It translates to CASSQASGAIYEQYF.

The chain links TRBV5-1 to TRBJ2-3, with D maybe TRBD2 (5 bases). V lost 3 bases and J lost 2, with 22 bases in between. The CDR3 has 18 amino acids. Germline V gives CDR1 SGHRS, CDR2 YFSETQ. CDR3 region: CASSSTGIYLVHTDTQYF. The CDR3 coding sequence is TGCGCCAGCAGCTCAACCGGGATCTACTTGGTCCACACAGATACGCAGTATTTT. The entire variable domain, with the rest obtained from reference TRBV5-1 and TRBJ2-3, is as follows: KAGVTQTPRYLIKTRGQQVTLSCSPISGHRSVSWYQQTPGQGLQFLFEYFSETQRNKGNFPGRFSGRQFSNSRSEMNVSTLELGDSALYLCASSSTGIYLVHTDTQYFGPGTRLTVL.